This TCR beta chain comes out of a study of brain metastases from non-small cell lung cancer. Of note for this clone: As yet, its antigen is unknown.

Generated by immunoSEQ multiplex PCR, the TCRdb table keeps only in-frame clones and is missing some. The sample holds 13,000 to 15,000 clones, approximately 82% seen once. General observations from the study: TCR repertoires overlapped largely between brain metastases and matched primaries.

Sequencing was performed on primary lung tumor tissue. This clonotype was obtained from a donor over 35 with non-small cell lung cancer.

The CDR3 here is CASSESAVGELFF. CDR3 nucleotides: TGCGCCAGCAGTGAGTCCGCCGTCGGGGAGCTGTTTTTT. The chain recombines TRBV10-2 with TRBJ2-2; D call uncertain. The CDR3 spans 13 residues. Germline CDR1 reads WSHSY; CDR2 reads SAAADI. Between the trimmed V and J ends, which lost 0 bases and 7 bases, there was a span of 6 bases.